What follows is one TCR beta chain and its context. The sample originates from a study of blood T cell repertoires in COVID-19. The overall study: From the United States, Italy and Spain came samples of acute and convalescent COVID-19.

The CDR3 has 16 amino acids. V lost 3 bases, J lost 7 bases, and 7 bases stayed unmatched. The V gene's germline CDR1 is MGHDK and CDR2 SYGVNS. Repertoires were generated with immunoSEQ multiplex PCR, while TCRdb's copy carries only in-frame clones and drops some. The table has roughly 43,000 clones, 80% to 90% seen once. Sequencing was carried out using peripheral blood. This sequence joins TRBV25-1 and TRBJ2-1, with 12 bases matching TRBD1. The clonotype comes from an older woman in a cohort sampled during active COVID-19. The CDR3 region has the DNA TGTGCCAGCAGTGATCCCGGGACAGGGGGCTGGAATGAGCAGTTCTTC. Translating it yields CASSDPGTGGWNEQFF.